These 14 T cell receptor beta chains were sequenced from one sample in a study of blood T cell repertoires in COVID-19. Sequenced by immunoSEQ multiplex PCR; TCRdb stores in-frame clones only, minus some. Found here are more than 200,000 clones, 85% to 95% of them singletons; the top ten hold under 2.5%. Sequenced material: PBMCs or T cells enriched from blood (not recorded which). The source of these receptors is a woman aged 18-29 years who had recovered from COVID-19.

The V call is TRBV7-9, the J call TRBJ2-7, with TRBD1 matching 9 bases. The J segment lost 1 base and the V segment lost 4 bases, leaving 5 bases of the junction unmatched. The CDR3 length is 15 residues. The V gene's germline CDR1 is SEHNR and CDR2 FQNEAQ (reference sequence). Here the CDR3 reads CASSSSGTGSYEQYF. DNA of the CDR3: TGTGCCAGCAGCTCATCCGGGACAGGGTCCTACGAGCAGTACTTC.

This chain joins TRBV27 and TRBJ1-1, with a tentative D call TRBD1 (6 bases). The germline V gene encodes CDR1 MNHEY and CDR2 SMNVEV (reference sequence). The CDR3 is made up of 12 amino acids. The V end lost 6 bases, the J end lost 11 bases, and 16 bases lay between the germline ends. CDR3 in amino acids: CASRRGGGAAFF. DNA of the CDR3: TGTGCCAGCAGGCGAGGGGGGGGCGCGGCTTTCTTT.

The V gene is TRBV19, the J gene TRBJ1-1; D is ambiguous. CDR3 size: 14 residues. The V gene's germline CDR1 is LNHDA and CDR2 SQIVND (reference sequence). The V and J ends lost 3 bases and 0 bases respectively, with 8 bases between them. The CDR3 nucleotides read TGTGCCAGTAGTATGGGGAGGATGAACACTGAAGCTTTCTTT. The encoded protein is CASSMGRMNTEAFF. The full variable domain, completed using reference TRBV19 and TRBJ1-1, is DGGITQSPKYLFRKEGQNVTLSCEQNLNHDAMYWYRQDPGQGLRLIYYSQIVNDFQKGDIAEGYSVSREKKESFPLTVTSAQKNPTAFYLCASSMGRMNTEAFFGQGTRLTVV.

The J gene is TRBJ1-1, the V gene TRBV4-1; 10 bases are a match to TRBD1. CDR1 MGHRA and CDR2 YSYEKL come from the germline V gene. The CDR3 is made up of 15 amino acids. Losses at the gene ends were 4 bases for V and 4 bases for J; bases not matched to a gene: 6. The CDR3, as DNA: TGCGCCAGCAGCCGCCGACAGGGGGCGATCACTGAAGCTTTCTTT. As protein: CASSRRQGAITEAFF.

The chain links TRBV7-3 to TRBJ1-2; D not resolved. The CDR3 is 13 amino acids. CDR1 is SGHTA, CDR2 FQGTGA, per germline. V was trimmed by 1 base and J by 4 bases, leaving 7 bases between them. CDR3 in DNA: TGTGCCAGCAGCTTAAATGAGGGCTATGGCTACACCTTC. Protein sequence: CASSLNEGYGYTF.

DNA for the CDR3: TGTGCCAGCAGCTCCGGAGCTGGAAACACCATATATTTT. It is translated as CASSSGAGNTIYF. The rearrangement uses TRBV7-3 and TRBJ1-3; D gene unclear. The CDR3 is 13 residues long. Looked up from germline, CDR1 is SGHTA and CDR2 is FQGTGA. Between the trimmed V and J ends, which lost 4 bases and 2 bases, there was a span of 6 bases.

This clone was seen only once. This sample includes further DNA sequences coding for the same CDR3. The V gene is TRBV5-1, the J gene TRBJ2-5; 7 bases are a match to TRBD1. J was trimmed by 2 bases and V by 4 bases; bases with no gene match: 2. CDR1 is SGHRS and CDR2 is YFSETQ in the germline V gene. This CDR3 is 13 amino acids long. The chain's CDR3 is CASSPGQQETQYF. DNA for the CDR3: TGCGCCAGCAGCCCGGGACAGCAAGAGACCCAGTACTTC.

The chain links TRBV9 to TRBJ2-1; 7 bases are a match to TRBD2. V was clipped by 0 bases and J by 6 bases; unmatched bases: 6. Germline V CDR1 and CDR2: SGDLS, YYNGEE. The CDR3 runs to 15 residues. CDR3 DNA sequence: TGTGCCAGCAGCGTAGGCACTAGCGAGCTCAATGAGCAGTTCTTC. Amino acid sequence: CASSVGTSELNEQFF.

The chain couples TRBV11-2 to TRBJ1-2, with D perhaps TRBD1 (5 bases). The CDR3 loop spans 15 amino acids. With 5 bases removed from V and 7 bases from J, the gap between germline ends came to 20 bases. Germline assignment: CDR1 SGHAT and CDR2 FQNNGV. CDR3 region: CASSASFQGFAGYTF. Here the CDR3 DNA reads TGTGCCAGCAGCGCGTCCTTTCAGGGATTTGCTGGCTACACCTTC.

This chain links TRBV27 with TRBJ2-3, with 10 bases lining up with TRBD2. The CDR3 totals 17 residues. The germline V gene has CDR1 MNHEY and CDR2 SMNVEV (reference sequence). J was trimmed by 3 bases and V by 3 bases; bases with no gene match: 9. CDR3 region: CASSFRLAGVSTDTQYF. For the CDR3, the DNA is TGTGCCAGCAGTTTTCGGCTAGCGGGAGTATCAACAGATACGCAGTATTTT.

The V gene is TRBV9, the J gene TRBJ1-2; D not certain. This CDR3 has 12 residues. Germline V gene lookup returns CDR1 SGDLS and CDR2 YYNGEE. Trimming removed 3 bases at V and 8 bases at J, with 11 bases between. The CDR3 region has the DNA TGTGCCAGCAGCGATCCAGTATACGGCTACACCTTC. It encodes CASSDPVYGYTF.

The V call is TRBV4-3, the J call TRBJ1-1; tentative D call: TRBD1 (5 bases). Trimming stripped 6 bases from V and 1 base from J, with 9 bases between. There are 13 residues in the CDR3. Germline values: CDR1 LGHNA, CDR2 YSLEER. The DNA of the CDR3 is TGCGCCAGCAGACCTGACAGGAACACTGAAGCTTTCTTT. Translation: CASRPDRNTEAFF.

This clone has a handful of counts. The V call is TRBV24-1, the J call TRBJ1-2; D call uncertain. Deletions cut 5 bases from V and 4 bases from J, with 10 bases between. The CDR3 spans 13 residues. Germline values: CDR1 KGHDR, CDR2 SFDVKD. Written as DNA, the CDR3 is TGTGCCACCAGTGCACCCAGTTCCTATGGCTACACCTTC. Translation gives CATSAPSSYGYTF.

The rearrangement joins TRBV7-6 to TRBJ2-7; TRBD2 matches at 13 bases. Germline assignment: CDR1 SGHVS and CDR2 FNYEAQ. The CDR3 consists of 18 residues. With V trimmed by 0 bases and J by 8 bases, 13 bases remained unmatched. For the CDR3, the DNA is TGTGCCAGCAGCTTAGCCCCGGGACTAGCGGGAAGTGGCGGGCAGCAGTACTTC. Translation: CASSLAPGLAGSGGQQYF.